These 30 T cell receptor beta chains share one sample of origin, sequenced in a study of T cell clonotyping in hematopoietic cell transplantation. Profiled with immunoSEQ multiplex PCR; TCRdb holds only in-frame clones, not every one. The sample holds thousands of clones, roughly 70% seen once. This material consisted of PBMCs, taken 180 days after allogeneic stem cell transplant. The receptors were sampled from a male patient in his fifties or sixties who had an allogeneic stem cell transplant from an unrelated donor, so the T cells may come from the graft donor. Some clones in this sample may be carry-over from other donors' samples.

This chain connects TRBV5-1 to TRBJ2-3, with 10 bases that match TRBD1. J gave up 3 bases and V 4 bases, and 5 bases lay outside the gene matches. The germline V gene has CDR1 SGHRS and CDR2 YFSETQ. This CDR3 has 15 residues. CDR3 amino acids: CASSLWDRGTDTQYF. The CDR3 DNA is TGCGCCAGCAGCCTGTGGGACAGGGGAACAGATACGCAGTATTTT. The full variable domain, rest sourced from reference TRBV5-1 and TRBJ2-3, is KAGVTQTPRYLIKTRGQQVTLSCSPISGHRSVSWYQQTPGQGLQFLFEYFSETQRNKGNFPGRFSGRQFSNSRSEMNVSTLELGDSALYLCASSLWDRGTDTQYFGPGTRLTVL.

The chain links TRBV28 to TRBJ1-1; no definite D call. Trimming removed 11 bases from V and 1 base from J, with 14 bases in between. The CDR3 loop spans 13 amino acids. The germline V gene encodes CDR1 MDHEN and CDR2 SYDVKM. The CDR3 region has the DNA TGTGCCCTCTCCGGTGGGGAGAACACTGAAGCTTTCTTT. Residues: CALSGGENTEAFF.

V usage is TRBV27 and J usage is TRBJ2-7, with D tentatively TRBD1 (6 bases). This CDR3 spans 15 amino acids. Germline CDR1 is MNHEY and CDR2 is SMNVEV (reference sequence). V was clipped by 6 bases and J by 3 bases, with 18 bases between them. CDR3 bases: TGTGCCAGCAGGGAGCAGGTCGGGACATTCTACGAGCAGTACTTC. Its protein product is CASREQVGTFYEQYF.

The chain recombines TRBV4-1 with TRBJ1-1, with a weak D call TRBD1 (6 bases). This CDR3 has 15 amino acids. Trimming took 4 bases from V and 4 from J, leaving 16 bases between them. CDR1 and CDR2 from the germline V gene are MGHRA and YSYEKL. CDR3 loop: CASSPQDRPSTEAFF. The CDR3 region has the DNA TGCGCCAGCAGCCCACAGGACAGACCCTCCACTGAAGCTTTCTTT.

Concerning this clone: The germline gene is not matched at one end of the junction; a read error may be the cause. The chain is built from TRBV28 and TRBJ1-5; D not resolved. This CDR3 has 13 residues. CDR1 and CDR2 (germline): MDHEN, SYDVKM. The CDR3: CVSSLERNQPQHF. The CDR3, as DNA: TGTGTCAGCAGTTTGGAGAGAAATCAGCCCCAGCATTTT.

The rearrangement links TRBV19 to TRBJ1-2; a possible D gene is TRBD1 (5 bases). This CDR3 contains 16 residues. The germline CDR1 and CDR2 sequences are LNHDA and SQIVND (reference sequence). V was trimmed by 3 bases and J by 7 bases, leaving 21 bases between them. CDR3 loop: CASSIPSLGPSAGYTF. The CDR3 DNA reads as TGTGCCAGTAGTATCCCGTCTTTGGGGCCATCGGCTGGCTACACCTTC.

The rearrangement uses TRBV28 and TRBJ1-4; no clear D. Germline CDR1 is MDHEN and CDR2 is SYDVKM. This CDR3 comprises 15 residues. V shed 4 bases and J shed 0 bases, with 9 bases lying between them. The CDR3 region is CASSSDFATNEKLFF. For the CDR3, the DNA is TGTGCCAGCAGTTCAGACTTTGCAACTAATGAAAAACTGTTTTTT.

By share, this clone counts as large. The genes are TRBV7-2 and TRBJ1-6; the D gene is possibly TRBD1 (5 bases). The germline V gene has CDR1 SGHTA and CDR2 FQGNSA. V dropped 2 bases and J dropped 8 bases, with 13 bases sitting between them. The CDR3 loop spans 15 amino acids. The CDR3 sequence: CASSLREARDSPLHF. In DNA form, the CDR3 reads TGTGCCAGCAGCTTAAGGGAGGCCAGGGATTCACCCCTCCACTTT.

The rearrangement links TRBV6-5 to TRBJ1-1; no clear D gene. CDR1 MNHEY and CDR2 SVGAGI come from the germline V gene. Trimming pared 2 bases from V and 4 bases from J, leaving 11 bases between. The CDR3 loop spans 14 amino acids. The CDR3 nucleotides are TGTGCCAGCAGTTACGGCGGGGAGGGCACTGAAGCTTTCTTT. This codes for CASSYGGEGTEAFF.

This chain links TRBV6-5 with TRBJ2-7; 8 nucleotides match TRBD2. Looked up from germline, CDR1 is MNHEY and CDR2 is SVGAGI. The CDR3 is 16 residues long. V lost 1 base to trimming and J lost 0 bases; unmatched junction nucleotides: 5. CDR3 DNA sequence: TGTGCCAGCAGTTACTTTAGCGGGACGGTCTCCTACGAGCAGTACTTC. This gives the protein CASSYFSGTVSYEQYF.

This chain uses TRBV30 with TRBJ2-7; D possibly corresponds to TRBD1 (5 bases). Trimming stripped 0 bases from V and 3 bases from J, with 12 bases between. Germline-derived CDR1 and CDR2 are GTSNPN and SVGIG (reference sequence). This CDR3 is built from 14 residues. CDR3 region: CAWSVARVDYEQYF. As DNA, the CDR3 is TGTGCCTGGAGTGTAGCCAGGGTGGACTACGAGCAGTACTTC.

V gene TRBV6-5 combines with J gene TRBJ2-7; D is perhaps TRBD2 (5 bases). Germline CDR1 MNHEY, CDR2 SVGAGI. Trimming cost V 6 bases and J 4 bases, with 13 bases left between them. This CDR3 spans 13 amino acids. CDR3 bases: TGTGCCAGCAGCAACGGGAAGCCTTACGAGCAGTACTTC. Protein sequence: CASSNGKPYEQYF.

The chain couples TRBV6-5 to TRBJ2-7; D could derive from TRBD1 or TRBD2 (5 bases each). V gave up 3 bases and J gave up 3 bases, with 12 bases separating them. The germline CDR1 and CDR2 sequences are MNHEY and SVGAGI. This CDR3 spans 14 amino acids. The CDR3 sequence is CASSYGGGGYEQYF. The CDR3 DNA follows: TGTGCCAGCAGTTATGGGGGTGGGGGCTACGAGCAGTACTTC.

The V gene is TRBV13, the J gene TRBJ2-7, with D unresolved. V was shortened by 3 bases and J by 6 bases, with 24 bases between the two germline ends. Germline CDR1 is PRHDT and CDR2 is FYEKMQ (reference sequence). The CDR3 is 17 residues long. CDR3 in DNA: TGTGCCAGCAGCTTTTATAAGGCAGGATCAAGACGGAGCGAGCAGTACTTC. The encoded protein is CASSFYKAGSRRSEQYF.

The chain combines TRBV6-5 with TRBJ1-2, with D maybe TRBD1 (6 bases). This CDR3 is 14 amino acids long. The germline V gene encodes CDR1 MNHEY and CDR2 SVGAGI. Trimming shortened V by 7 bases and J by 2 bases, and 14 bases separated the two germline ends. CDR3 in amino acids: CASTTADSNYGYTF. CDR3 nucleotide sequence: TGTGCCAGCACTACCGCGGACAGCAACTATGGCTACACCTTC.

The V gene is TRBV6-5, the J gene TRBJ1-2; D not certain. The CDR3 is 16 amino acids. From germline, CDR1 is MNHEY and CDR2 SVGAGI. Trimming removed 2 bases from V and 2 bases from J, with 15 bases in between. CDR3 in amino acids: CASSYRSAPVNYGYTF. The CDR3 coding sequence is TGTGCCAGCAGTTACCGTAGTGCCCCGGTGAACTATGGCTACACCTTC.

The rearrangement joins TRBV5-1 to TRBJ1-6, with D perhaps TRBD1 (5 bases). Germline V gives CDR1 SGHRS, CDR2 YFSETQ. The CDR3 loop spans 12 amino acids. Trimming cost V 5 bases and J 7 bases, with 7 bases left between them. CDR3 loop: CASREGNSPLHF. CDR3 bases: TGCGCCAGCAGGGAGGGGAATTCACCCCTCCACTTT.

This clone appeared a few times. The CDR3 is CASSLGDGGLNNLYTF. Here the CDR3 DNA reads TGTGCCAGCAGCTTGGGGGACGGAGGTCTTAATAATCTCTACACCTTC. The chain links TRBV7-8 to TRBJ1-2; possible D gene TRBD1, 5 bases. CDR3 length: 16 residues. The ends were cut back, 3 bases at V and 10 bases at J, with 24 bases in the middle. In germline, CDR1 is SGHVS, CDR2 FQNEAQ. Complete variable domain (other parts from reference TRBV7-8 and TRBJ1-2): GAGVSQSPRYKVAKRGQDVALRCDPISGHVSLFWYQQALGQGPEFLTYFQNEAQLDKSGLPSDRFFAERPEGSVSTLKIQRTQQEDSAVYLCASSLGDGGLNNLYTFGSGTRLTVV.

The chain carries TRBV5-1 and TRBJ1-2, with D tentatively TRBD1 (5 bases). Trimming left V 4 bases short and J 8 bases short, with 18 bases between. CDR3 length equals 14 residues. The germline CDR1 and CDR2 sequences are SGHRS and YFSETQ. Here the CDR3 reads CASSLDQGLRGYTF. The CDR3 DNA reads as TGCGCCAGCAGCCTGGACCAGGGTCTCCGGGGCTACACCTTC.

The chain uses TRBV5-6 and TRBJ1-3, with D maybe TRBD1 (5 bases). The CDR3 runs to 15 residues. Trimming shortened V by 1 base and J by 0 bases, and 8 bases separated the two germline ends. CDR1 SGHDT and CDR2 YYEEEE come from the germline V gene. In DNA, the CDR3 is TGTGCCAGCAGCTTGTACGGGGGCTCTGGAAACACCATATATTTT. As protein: CASSLYGGSGNTIYF. Full variable domain (outside the CDR3, taken from reference TRBV5-6 and TRBJ1-3): DAGVTQSPTHLIKTRGQQVTLRCSPKSGHDTVSWYQQALGQGPQFIFQYYEEEERQRGNFPDRFSGHQFPNYSSELNVNALLLGDSALYLCASSLYGGSGNTIYFGEGSWLTVV.

This clone appeared a few times. CDR3 region: CASSVAQQGYYGYTF. CDR3 DNA: TGTGCCAGCAGCGTAGCCCAACAGGGGTACTATGGCTACACCTTC. The V and J genes are TRBV9 and TRBJ1-2; 7 nucleotides align to TRBD1. Germline V gives CDR1 SGDLS, CDR2 YYNGEE. The CDR3 covers 15 residues. V shed 0 bases and J 3 bases; nucleotides not matched to a gene: 5.

The chain employs TRBV7-9 and TRBJ2-1; TRBD2 is a possible D gene (5 bases). The CDR3 spans 12 residues. CDR1 is SEHNR, CDR2 FQNEAQ, per germline (reference sequence). Between the trimmed V and J ends, which lost 1 base and 10 bases, there was a span of 8 bases. The CDR3 is CASSLVGEEQFF. The DNA for the CDR3 is TGTGCCAGCAGCTTAGTCGGGGAGGAGCAGTTCTTC.

The rearrangement uses TRBV2 and TRBJ2-3; 8 nucleotides match TRBD2. V trimming: 1 base; J trimming: 6 bases; junction bases outside the gene matches: 9. The CDR3 has 16 amino acids. Germline CDR1 is SNHLY and CDR2 is FYNNEI. The CDR3, as DNA: TGTGCCAGCAGTGAAGTCTCCCGGGGGGGCCGGGATACGCAGTATTTT. Its translation is CASSEVSRGGRDTQYF.

The CDR3 DNA follows: TGTGCCAGCACCCGACAATATGGCTACACCTTC. It yields the protein CASTRQYGYTF. The chain carries TRBV5-6 and TRBJ1-2; D uncertain. The CDR3 spans 11 residues. V dropped 6 bases and J dropped 5 bases, with 8 bases sitting between them. The germline CDR1 and CDR2 sequences are SGHDT and YYEEEE.

The chain uses TRBV7-2 and TRBJ1-2; 7 positions agree with TRBD1. The CDR3 is 13 residues long. Germline V gene sequence: CDR1 SGHTA, CDR2 FQGNSA. Trimming took 1 base from V and 8 from J; bases not matched to a gene: 4. CDR3 region: CASSLGAGGGYTF. In nucleotides, the CDR3 is TGTGCCAGCAGCTTAGGTGCAGGGGGGGGCTACACCTTC.

The V gene is TRBV11-2, the J gene TRBJ2-7; D might be TRBD2 (5 bases). CDR3 length: 15 residues. CDR1 SGHAT and CDR2 FQNNGV come from the germline V gene. V lost 1 base and J lost 0, with 10 bases in between. CDR3 loop: CASSLGMGSSYEQYF. The CDR3 DNA is TGTGCCAGCAGCTTAGGAATGGGGAGCTCCTACGAGCAGTACTTC.

CDR3 amino acids: CATSRAGQGLNYGYTF. The CDR3 DNA is TGTGCCACCAGCAGGGCTGGACAGGGGCTTAACTATGGCTACACCTTC. The rearrangement links TRBV15 to TRBJ1-2, with TRBD1 matching 9 bases. The CDR3 runs to 16 residues. The germline V gene has CDR1 LNHNV and CDR2 YYDKDF (reference sequence). V lost 3 bases and J lost 1; bases outside the gene matches: 6.

This clone has only a few counts. The chain recombines TRBV5-4 with TRBJ2-5; D gene unclear. V lost 3 bases to trimming and J lost 1 base, with 1 base between them. This CDR3 comprises 11 residues. CDR1 and CDR2 from the germline V gene are SGHNT and YYREEE (reference sequence). CDR3 nucleotide sequence: TGTGCCAGCAGCTCCCAAGAGACCCAGTACTTC. Protein sequence: CASSSQETQYF.

In this sample, this clone turned up a few times. V and J are TRBV19 and TRBJ2-2; TRBD1 matches 7 bases. The CDR3 extends over 15 amino acids. The V segment lost 4 bases and the J segment 2 bases; nucleotides outside the gene matches: 4. From germline, CDR1 is LNHDA and CDR2 SQIVND (reference sequence). The CDR3 is CASSSRQGNTGELFF. CDR3 nucleotides: TGTGCCAGTAGTAGCCGACAGGGAAACACCGGGGAGCTGTTTTTT.

This clone is categorized as medium-sized. This sequence joins TRBV28 and TRBJ1-5, with D tentatively TRBD1 (6 bases). Deletions cut 5 bases from V and 8 bases from J, with 13 bases between. CDR3 size: 13 residues. The germline V gene has CDR1 MDHEN and CDR2 SYDVKM. The CDR3: CASSGWEGEPQHF. The CDR3 nucleotides are TGTGCCAGCAGTGGTTGGGAGGGGGAGCCCCAGCATTTT.